Reported below is one T cell receptor (beta chain). This sample stems from a study of blood T cell repertoires in COVID-19. As for the study in general: The study drew acute and convalescent COVID-19 samples from the United States, Italy and Spain. T cells, B-cell-depleted T cells, or PBMCs provided the cDNA or gDNA that served as material.

Libraries were prepared by immunoSEQ multiplex PCR; TCRdb keeps only in-frame clonotypes and omits some of them. The sample has approximately 200,000 clones, approximately 90% seen once. Adults between about 18 and 95 years of age took part from 20 to 25 US areas. Participants had their cohort set by participant-reported clinical history. CDR1 and CDR2 from the germline V gene are SGHVS and FNYEAQ. V lost 1 base and J lost 4, with 16 bases in between. The CDR3 length is 16 residues. The V and J genes are TRBV7-6 and TRBJ1-2, with TRBD1 as a possible D gene (6 bases). Sequencing used PBMCs or T cells enriched from blood (not recorded which). This TCR came from a woman aged 30 to 39 who had recovered from COVID-19. The DNA of the CDR3 is TGTGCCAGCAGCTTAGAATCCCCCACAGGGCGCTATGGCTACACCTTC. As protein: CASSLESPTGRYGYTF. The complete variable domain, with remaining parts taken from reference TRBV7-6 and TRBJ1-2, reads GAGVSQSPRYKVTKRGQDVALRCDPISGHVSLYWYRQALGQGPEFLTYFNYEAQQDKSGLPNDRFSAERPEGSISTLTIQRTEQRDSAMYRCASSLESPTGRYGYTFGSGTRLTVV.